This T cell receptor (beta chain) was observed in a study of metastatic and nonmetastatic thyroid tumors. Study background: Repertoires were compared across blood and tumor or nodule tissue from malignant and benign thyroid patients. Points from the study as a whole: When malignant thyroid tumors were compared with benign nodules, TCR beta diversity was reportedly significantly higher in the malignant tumors. This held in both blood and tumor samples.

Original processing methods: It was from CDR3 differences across clinicopathological groups that a distant-metastasis classifier for papillary thyroid cancer was built. TCRdb reassembled clones from the PCR reads with MiXCR. The V and J calls follow TCRdb's processing rather than the paper's. The sample shows roughly 7,400 clones, over 25% of them seen only once. Prior to thyroid surgery, none of the patients had received any treatment. This clone was counted between two and nine times. Its antigen remains unidentified. The sample was adjacent normal tissue. The TCR was taken from a male donor with papillary thyroid cancer or a benign thyroid nodule (not recorded which). Some clones in this sample may be carry-over from other donors' samples.

The CDR3 is CASSLRGPGQPNEKLFF. DNA of the CDR3: TGCGCCAGCAGCCTACGCGGCCCGGGACAGCCTAATGAAAAACTGTTTTTT. The chain employs TRBV5-1 and TRBJ1-4; 7 positions agree with TRBD1. CDR3 length: 17 residues. Trimming took 4 bases from V and 3 from J; bases not matched to a gene: 12. Germline CDR1 and CDR2: SGHRS and YFSETQ.